This T cell receptor beta chain was captured by sequencing in a study of T-cell memory formation after mild COVID-19. Study-level information: TCR clusters were mostly confined to one donor each. Study-level findings and limits: Pre-infection memory showed some responding clones, and this suggested that cross-reactive memory joined.

The CDR3 has 15 residues. Trimming shortened V by 6 bases and J by 1 base, and 16 bases separated the two germline ends. Germline loops: CDR1 MGHRA, CDR2 YSYEKL. As to this clonotype: Its target is unknown.

In TCRdb, the 5' RACE reads were re-called with MiXCR into one record per CDR3 protein. Of approximately 450,000 distinct CDR3 sequences listed, around a sixth were seen once; the top ten hold approximately 13%. The genes are TRBV4-1 and TRBJ2-7; tentative D call: TRBD1 (6 bases). Sequencing was carried out using PBMCs or a T cell subset sorted from them (not recorded which). The sequence derives from an adult woman who had mild COVID-19 (a few samples of this study predate the infection). Cell type and time point are not known. CDR3 bases: TGCGCCAGCAGACGACAGGAAACAGGGTCCTACGAGCAGTACTTC. This translates into CASRRQETGSYEQYF.